These T cell receptor beta chains were read from a single sample in a study of T-cell memory formation after mild COVID-19. TCRdb ran MiXCR on the 5' RACE reads and lists one entry per CDR3 protein. Of fewer than 450,000 distinct CDR3 sequences in the sample, about 24% were seen once. Sequences were obtained from PBMCs or a T cell subset sorted from them (not recorded which). The receptors were gathered from an adult woman who had mild COVID-19 (a few samples of this study predate the infection). Cell type and time point are not known. CDR3s include the opening cysteine and the closing phenylalanine or tryptophan. Each record gives: clone size, V gene, D gene, J gene, CDR3 protein, CDR3 DNA. The D gene is left open where the match is weak. Size is omitted from some rows. Given values are once, few, many or a class for expanded clones.

clone size: -; V gene: TRBV7-2; D gene: TRBD2; J gene: TRBJ2-1; CDR3 protein: CASSPSGSLGEQFF; CDR3 DNA: TGTGCCAGCAGCCCTAGCGGGAGCTTGGGTGAGCAGTTCTTC
clone size: few; V gene: TRBV14; D gene: TRBD1; J gene: TRBJ2-1; CDR3 protein: CASSQNTGAYNEQFF; CDR3 DNA: TGTGCCAGCAGCCAAAATACAGGGGCCTACAATGAGCAGTTCTTC
clone size: -; V gene: TRBV12-3/TRBV12-4; D gene: TRBD1; J gene: TRBJ2-2; CDR3 protein: CAITGTGDTGELFF; CDR3 DNA: TGTGCCATCACCGGGACAGGAGACACCGGGGAGCTGTTTTTT
clone size: many; V gene: TRBV11-2; D gene: TRBD2; J gene: TRBJ2-7; CDR3 protein: CASSLVTGGSYEQYF; CDR3 DNA: TGTGCCAGCAGCTTAGTGACGGGGGGCTCCTACGAGCAGTACTTC
clone size: -; V gene: TRBV25-1; D gene: TRBD1; J gene: TRBJ2-3; CDR3 protein: CASSATGGGTDTQYF; CDR3 DNA: TGTGCCAGCAGTGCGACAGGGGGTGGAACAGATACGCAGTATTTT
clone size: -; V gene: TRBV7-6; D gene: -; J gene: TRBJ1-1; CDR3 protein: CASSQRGSGTEAFF; CDR3 DNA: TGTGCCAGCAGCCAGAGGGGGTCTGGCACTGAAGCTTTCTTT
clone size: -; V gene: TRBV20-1; D gene: TRBD1; J gene: TRBJ2-1; CDR3 protein: CSARTGLRSYNEQFF; CDR3 DNA: TGCAGTGCTAGGACAGGGTTACGATCCTACAATGAGCAGTTCTTC
clone size: -; V gene: TRBV14; D gene: -; J gene: TRBJ2-3; CDR3 protein: CASSNFRSDTQYF; CDR3 DNA: TGTGCCAGCAGCAACTTTCGTAGCGATACGCAGTATTTT
clone size: many; V gene: TRBV5-1; D gene: TRBD1; J gene: TRBJ2-5; CDR3 protein: CASSSGQPQETQYF; CDR3 DNA: TGCGCCAGCAGCTCGGGACAGCCACAGGAGACCCAGTACTTC
clone size: few; V gene: TRBV12-3/TRBV12-4; D gene: TRBD1; J gene: TRBJ2-1; CDR3 protein: CASTGTGYINEQFF; CDR3 DNA: TGTGCCAGCACCGGGACAGGGTACATCAATGAGCAGTTCTTC
clone size: -; V gene: TRBV4-1; D gene: TRBD2; J gene: TRBJ2-7; CDR3 protein: CASSQPGLAAYEQYF; CDR3 DNA: TGCGCCAGCAGCCAGCCCGGACTAGCGGCCTACGAGCAGTACTTC
clone size: -; V gene: TRBV20-1; D gene: TRBD1; J gene: TRBJ2-3; CDR3 protein: CSARDIGGADTQYF; CDR3 DNA: TGCAGTGCTAGAGATATAGGGGGCGCAGATACGCAGTATTTT
clone size: -; V gene: TRBV21-1; D gene: -; J gene: TRBJ2-1; CDR3 protein: CASSTGGSGVRDRRNEQFF; CDR3 DNA: TGTGCCAGCAGCACCGGGGGCTCGGGAGTAAGGGATCGGCGCAATGAGCAGTTCTTC
clone size: few; V gene: TRBV24-1; D gene: -; J gene: TRBJ2-1; CDR3 protein: CATSDLGTNEQFF; CDR3 DNA: TGTGCCACCAGTGATTTGGGTACTAATGAGCAGTTCTTC
clone size: -; V gene: TRBV12-3/TRBV12-4; D gene: TRBD2; J gene: TRBJ2-3; CDR3 protein: CASSSFARTSGSSADTQYF; CDR3 DNA: TGTGCCAGCAGTTCCTTTGCGAGGACTAGCGGGAGTTCGGCAGATACGCAGTATTTT
clone size: -; V gene: TRBV3-1; D gene: TRBD2; J gene: TRBJ2-5; CDR3 protein: CASSPSGLAQETQYF; CDR3 DNA: TGTGCCAGCAGCCCTTCGGGACTAGCGCAAGAGACCCAGTACTTC